This T cell receptor beta chain is drawn from a study of blood T cell repertoires in COVID-19. At the level of the study: Sources were T cells, B-cell-depleted T cells, or PBMCs; the material itself was cDNA or gDNA.

Original methodology: Scientists estimated how many nucleated cells there were by amplifying reference gene primers. The method was immunoSEQ multiplex PCR; TCRdb's version includes in-frame clones alone and lacks a portion of them. Clonal size and the V and J genes are those of that table, whereas D and trimming came from the DNA. The sample holds about 160,000 clones; about nine tenths are singletons and the top ten take more than 2%. Per the germline V gene, CDR1 is MNHNS and CDR2 is SASEGT. The CDR3 covers 15 residues. Deletions cut 1 base from V and 4 bases from J, with 13 bases between. A single count supports this clone.

Sequenced: peripheral blood. The rearrangement links TRBV6-1 to TRBJ1-2; the D gene is possibly TRBD1 (6 bases). This TCR was recovered from a man aged 18 to 30 with acute or convalescent COVID-19. The chain's CDR3 is CASSEERGGLYGYTF. CDR3 bases: TGTGCCAGCAGTGAAGAGAGGGGGGGTCTCTATGGCTACACCTTC.